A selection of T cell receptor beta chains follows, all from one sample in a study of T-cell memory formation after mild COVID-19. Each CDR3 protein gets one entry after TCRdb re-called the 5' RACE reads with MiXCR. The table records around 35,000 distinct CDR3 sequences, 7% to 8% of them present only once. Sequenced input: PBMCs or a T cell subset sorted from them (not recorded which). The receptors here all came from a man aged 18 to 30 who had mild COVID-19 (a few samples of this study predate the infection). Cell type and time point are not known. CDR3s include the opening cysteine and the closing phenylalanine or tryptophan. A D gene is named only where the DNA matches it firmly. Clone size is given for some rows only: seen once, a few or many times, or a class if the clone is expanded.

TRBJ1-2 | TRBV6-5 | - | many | CASSYWGSNYGYTF | TGTGCCAGCAGTTATTGGGGCAGCAACTATGGCTACACCTTC
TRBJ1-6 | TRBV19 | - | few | CASSGGARGSPLHF | TGTGCCAGTAGTGGCGGGGCGCGGGGTTCACCCCTCCACTTT
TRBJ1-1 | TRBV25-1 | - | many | CASSERLGGPNTEAFF | TGTGCCAGCAGTGAAAGATTGGGCGGACCGAACACTGAAGCTTTCTTT
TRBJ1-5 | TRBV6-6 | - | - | CASRSRTLRGAPTRGNQPQHF | TGTGCCAGCAGATCCCGAACCCTCCGGGGGGCCCCGACGCGGGGCAATCAGCCCCAGCATTTT
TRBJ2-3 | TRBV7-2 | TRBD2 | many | CASSDPGLAMNTQYF | TGTGCCAGCAGCGATCCGGGACTAGCAATGAATACGCAGTATTTT
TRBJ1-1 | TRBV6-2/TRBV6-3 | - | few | CASSSRQLEAFF | TGTGCCAGCAGTTCCCGACAGCTTGAAGCTTTCTTT
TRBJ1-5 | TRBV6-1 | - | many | CASSPGLPQGQPQHF | TGTGCCAGCAGTCCGGGGCTCCCCCAAGGTCAGCCCCAGCATTTT
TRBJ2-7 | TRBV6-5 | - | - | CASSLRDQGYEQYF | TGTGCCAGCAGCCTCCGGGACCAGGGGTACGAGCAGTACTTC
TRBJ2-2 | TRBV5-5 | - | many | CASSLVGLNTGELFF | TGTGCCAGCAGCTTGGTGGGGCTGAACACCGGGGAGCTGTTTTTT
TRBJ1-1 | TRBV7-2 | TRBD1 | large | CASSLGSGGTEAFF | TGTGCCAGCAGCTTAGGGTCAGGGGGCACTGAAGCTTTCTTT
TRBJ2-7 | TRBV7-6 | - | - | CASSLGPEGSYEQYF | TGTGCCAGCAGCTTAGGTCCGGAGGGCTCCTACGAGCAGTACTTC
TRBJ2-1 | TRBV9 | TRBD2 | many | CASSVAGGGNEQFF | TGTGCCAGCAGCGTAGCTGGCGGGGGCAATGAGCAGTTCTTC
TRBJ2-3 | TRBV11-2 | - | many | CASSSIGTGATDTQYF | TGTGCCAGCAGCTCAATTGGGACGGGGGCCACAGATACGCAGTATTTT
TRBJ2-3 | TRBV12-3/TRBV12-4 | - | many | CASSTNRITDTQYF | TGTGCCAGCAGTACAAACAGGATCACAGATACGCAGTATTTT
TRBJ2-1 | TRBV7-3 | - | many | CASSLTPYLHSHNEQFF | TGTGCCAGCAGCTTAACGCCCTACCTCCACTCCCACAATGAGCAGTTCTTC
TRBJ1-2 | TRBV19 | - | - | CASSPGIIEGRHGYTF | TGTGCCAGTAGTCCCGGTATCATCGAGGGACGACATGGCTACACCTTC
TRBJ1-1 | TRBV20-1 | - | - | CSAFLPNTEAFF | TGCAGTGCTTTCTTGCCGAACACTGAAGCTTTCTTT
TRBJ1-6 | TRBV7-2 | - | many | CASSLAWWRDSPLHF | TGTGCCAGCAGCTTAGCGTGGTGGCGCGATTCACCCCTCCACTTT
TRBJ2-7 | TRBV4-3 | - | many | CASSQTDREGFYEQYF | TGCGCCAGCAGCCAGACAGACAGGGAGGGATTTTACGAGCAGTACTTC
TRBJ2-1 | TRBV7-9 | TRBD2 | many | CASSLGAGGRNEQFF | TGTGCCAGCAGCTTAGGGGCGGGGGGCCGCAATGAGCAGTTCTTC
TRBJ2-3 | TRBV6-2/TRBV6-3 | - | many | CASSYSSTDTQYF | TGTGCCAGCAGTTACTCCAGCACAGATACGCAGTATTTT
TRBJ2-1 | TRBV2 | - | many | CASSERTRDGIYNEQFF | TGTGCCAGCAGTGAAAGGACGAGGGACGGTATCTACAATGAGCAGTTCTTC
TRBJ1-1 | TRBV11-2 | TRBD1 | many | CASSFRGTEAFF | TGTGCCAGCAGCTTCAGGGGGACTGAAGCTTTCTTT
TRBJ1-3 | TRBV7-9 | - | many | CASSSRGDLRSRSGNTIYF | TGTGCCAGCAGCTCCCGAGGGGACCTCCGATCCCGCTCTGGAAACACCATATATTTT
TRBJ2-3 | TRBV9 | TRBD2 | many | CASSAPGTSGGITDTQYF | TGTGCCAGCAGCGCCCCCGGGACTAGCGGGGGAATCACAGATACGCAGTATTTT
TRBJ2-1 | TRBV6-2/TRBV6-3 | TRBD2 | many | CASSSWTSGGSSYNEQFF | TGTGCCAGCAGTTCCTGGACTAGCGGGGGGAGCTCCTACAATGAGCAGTTCTTC